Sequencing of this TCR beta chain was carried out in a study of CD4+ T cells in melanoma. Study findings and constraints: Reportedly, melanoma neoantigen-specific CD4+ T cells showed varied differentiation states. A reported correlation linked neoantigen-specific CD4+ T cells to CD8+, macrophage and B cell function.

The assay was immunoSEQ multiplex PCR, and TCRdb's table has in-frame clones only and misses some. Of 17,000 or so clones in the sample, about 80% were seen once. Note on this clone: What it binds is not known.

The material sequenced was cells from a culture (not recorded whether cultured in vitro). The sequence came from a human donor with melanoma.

The CDR3 DNA sequence: TGCGCCAGCAGCTTTCGGGGTCGCGGCACCGGGGAGCTGTTTTTT. It translates to CASSFRGRGTGELFF. The rearrangement joins TRBV5-1 to TRBJ2-2; weak D call: TRBD2 (5 bases). Looked up from germline, CDR1 is SGHRS and CDR2 is YFSETQ. V lost 2 bases and J lost 4, with 12 bases in between. CDR3 size: 15 residues.